What follows are 21 T cell receptor beta chains derived from one specimen sequenced in a study of human T cells and chemical hapten exposure. MiXCR, run by TCRdb on the RACE reads, gives a single entry per CDR3 protein. The repertoire holds about 110,000 distinct CDR3 sequences, with about a tenth as singletons. Sample time point: patch test 2, 6 weeks after DPC sensitization. Noted treatment: therapeutic diphenylcyclopropenone sensitization with weekly scalp DPC. Material: whole blood, obtained in connection with sensitization to the hapten diphenylcyclopropenone (DPC). Receptor source: a woman between 40 and 50 years old with alopecia areata. Some clones in this sample may be carry-over from other donors' samples.

The chain carries TRBV4-3 and TRBJ1-2; D is unclear. There are 14 residues in the CDR3. The ends were cut back, 0 bases at V and 7 bases at J, with 12 bases in the middle. From germline, CDR1 is LGHNA and CDR2 YSLEER. As DNA, the CDR3 is TGCGCCAGCAGCCAAGATCCATCAGCGGGTGGCTACACCTTC. Residues: CASSQDPSAGGYTF.

This clonotype showed up just a few times. This sequence joins TRBV5-4 and TRBJ2-7; TRBD1 matches 8 bases. V lost 4 bases and J lost 2; bases outside the gene matches: 11. The CDR3 spans 16 residues. Germline CDR1 SGHNT, CDR2 YYREEE (reference sequence). CDR3 nucleotide sequence: TGTGCCAGCAGCATAGATCCGGGACAGGCAACCTACGAGCAGTACTTC. This codes for CASSIDPGQATYEQYF.

V gene TRBV7-2 combines with J gene TRBJ2-5; D gene ambiguous. V gave up 1 base and J gave up 7 bases, with 7 bases separating them. From germline, CDR1 is SGHTA and CDR2 FQGNSA. This CDR3 is 12 amino acids long. The CDR3 reads CASSLDWRTQYF. DNA for the CDR3: TGTGCCAGCAGCTTAGATTGGCGGACCCAGTACTTC.

This clonotype appeared a few times. The chain carries TRBV6-5 and TRBJ1-5, with D possibly matching TRBD1 (6 bases). Trimming left V 6 bases short and J 5 bases short, with 17 bases between. This CDR3 is built from 15 residues. The V gene's germline CDR1 is MNHEY and CDR2 SVGAGI. The CDR3 sequence is CASRPLGGPDQPQHF. The CDR3 DNA follows: TGTGCCAGCAGGCCCCTCGGGGGGCCGGATCAGCCCCAGCATTTT.

This clonotype appeared a few times. The genes are TRBV7-9 and TRBJ1-2, with a weak D call TRBD1 (5 bases). The CDR3 loop spans 14 amino acids. Trimming shortened V by 4 bases and J by 4 bases, and 13 bases separated the two germline ends. The V gene's germline CDR1 is SEHNR and CDR2 FQNEAQ (reference sequence). DNA of the CDR3: TGTGCCAGCAGCTCAGGGTTTAGGGGCTATGGCTACACCTTC. This codes for CASSSGFRGYGYTF.

In this sample, this clonotype turned up many times. The chain carries TRBV20-1 and TRBJ2-4; D is perhaps TRBD2 (6 bases). Trimming took off 4 bases at V and 1 base at J, with 17 bases between the two ends. Per germline, CDR1 DFQATT and CDR2 SNEGSKA (reference sequence). This CDR3 region has 16 residues. The CDR3 region has the DNA TGCAGTGCTAAGCCCCCGGTAGGAGGGGCCAAAAACATTCAGTACTTC. Translated, it gives CSAKPPVGGAKNIQYF.

This clonotype was counted only a few times. The chain recombines TRBV12-3 or TRBV12-4 with TRBJ2-3; 8 nucleotides align to TRBD1. CDR3 length: 18 residues. The V segment lost 4 bases and the J segment 5 bases; nucleotides outside the gene matches: 17. The CDR3 sequence: CASSSPPPTGGRGDTQYF. The CDR3 DNA reads TGTGCCAGCAGTTCTCCCCCCCCTACAGGGGGGCGCGGAGATACGCAGTATTTT.

This sequence joins TRBV7-2 and TRBJ2-2; 12 nucleotides agree with TRBD2. With 7 bases clipped from V and 5 bases from J, the junction kept 8 bases outside the gene matches. The V gene's germline CDR1 is SGHTA and CDR2 FQGNSA. The CDR3 is made up of 16 amino acids. The CDR3 nucleotides are TGTGCCAGCAACCGCGGACTAGCGGGACAAACCGGGGAGCTGTTTTTT. It codes for CASNRGLAGQTGELFF. Full variable domain (rest looked up from reference TRBV7-2 and TRBJ2-2): GAGVSQSPSNKVTEKGKDVELRCDPISGHTALYWYRQSLGQGLEFLIYFQGNSAPDKSGLPSDRFSAERTGGSVSTLTIQRTQQEDSAVYLCASNRGLAGQTGELFFGEGSRLTVL.

This clonotype was counted many times. The chain links TRBV19 to TRBJ2-1; TRBD2 is a possible D gene (5 bases). V lost 3 bases and J 11 bases, leaving 11 bases between the germline ends. Germline loops: CDR1 LNHDA, CDR2 SQIVND (reference sequence). There are 12 residues in the CDR3. The DNA of the CDR3 is TGTGCCAGTAGTATCCGGGATCGCCAGCAGTTCTTC. It specifies CASSIRDRQQFF.

This sequence joins TRBV18 and TRBJ2-4; 7 nucleotides align to TRBD1. The CDR3 loop spans 15 amino acids. V shed 3 bases, J shed 6 bases, and the junction held 8 bases outside the gene matches. Looked up from germline, CDR1 is KGHSH and CDR2 is LQKENI. DNA of the CDR3: TGTGCCAGCTCACCGGATTTCAACAGGGGAAACATTCAGTACTTC. Its protein product is CASSPDFNRGNIQYF.

The chain couples TRBV18 to TRBJ2-6, with TRBD2 as a possible D gene (6 bases). The germline CDR1 and CDR2 sequences are KGHSH and LQKENI. The CDR3 contains 17 residues. V was pared by 4 bases and J by 1 base, with 14 bases between. CDR3 DNA sequence: TGTGCCAGCTCACGGGAGGTAAACCCTTCTGGGGCCAACGTCCTGACTTTC. It translates to CASSREVNPSGANVLTF.

This clonotype was seen more than once but under ten times. The CDR3: CASSPAELGNIQYF. The CDR3 DNA is TGTGCCAGCTCTCCGGCCGAACTAGGAAACATTCAGTACTTC. The chain recombines TRBV12-3 or TRBV12-4 with TRBJ2-4; TRBD2 is a possible D gene (5 bases). The CDR3 sequence is 14 residues long. Trimming left V 8 bases short and J 6 bases short, with 17 bases between.

J is TRBJ1-1 and V is TRBV29-1; D might be TRBD1 (6 bases). Germline CDR1 SQVTM, CDR2 ANQGSEA. The CDR3 runs 11 residues. V lost 7 bases and J 5 bases, leaving 11 bases between the germline ends. The CDR3 sequence: CSGNRETEAFF. The CDR3 coding sequence is TGCAGCGGCAACAGGGAAACTGAAGCTTTCTTT.

This clonotype was observed many times. J is TRBJ2-3 and V is TRBV6-6; 11 bases align to TRBD2. This CDR3 contains 17 residues. The V and J ends lost 6 bases and 2 bases, in that order; junction bases with no gene match: 10. The germline V gene has CDR1 MNHNY and CDR2 SVGAGI (reference sequence). CDR3 bases: TGTGCCAGCAGCTCAGCCGGGACTAGCGGAACCACAGATACGCAGTATTTT. Translated, it gives CASSSAGTSGTTDTQYF.

The sample holds many counts of this clonotype. The chain couples TRBV5-1 to TRBJ1-1, with TRBD1 matching over 7 bases. The CDR3 consists of 13 residues. The ends lost 4 bases at V and 5 bases at J; junction bases unmatched: 5. In germline, CDR1 is SGHRS, CDR2 YFSETQ. CDR3 DNA: TGCGCCAGCAGCACCGGACAGGTTACTGAAGCTTTCTTT. This sequence encodes CASSTGQVTEAFF.

This clonotype turned up a few times. The rearrangement links TRBV4-3 to TRBJ2-7; 8 positions agree with TRBD2. Trimming took 1 base from V and 2 from J; bases not matched to a gene: 4. Germline V gives CDR1 LGHNA, CDR2 YSLEER. This CDR3 spans 15 amino acids. The CDR3 spells CASSQAPGGPYEQYF. CDR3 in DNA: TGCGCCAGCAGCCAAGCCCCGGGGGGGCCCTACGAGCAGTACTTC.

This clonotype was counted between two and nine times. The chain recombines TRBV19 with TRBJ2-1; maybe TRBD1 (5 bases). Deletions cut 3 bases from V and 10 bases from J, with 10 bases between. Germline V gives CDR1 LNHDA, CDR2 SQIVND (reference sequence). CDR3 length: 12 amino acids. The CDR3, as DNA: TGTGCCAGTAGTATTCCACCAGGGGAGCAGTTCTTC. Translation gives CASSIPPGEQFF.

V usage is TRBV7-9 and J usage is TRBJ2-1; unclear D gene. The CDR3 spans 14 residues. CDR1 SEHNR and CDR2 FQNEAQ come from the germline V gene (reference sequence). V was trimmed by 0 bases and J by 1 base, leaving 4 bases between them. The CDR3 here is CASSLAGSYNEQFF. CDR3 DNA: TGTGCCAGCAGCTTAGCGGGTTCCTACAATGAGCAGTTCTTC.

The chain couples TRBV20-1 to TRBJ1-6; 8 bases fit TRBD1. CDR3 length: 13 amino acids. V trimming: 5 bases; J trimming: 8 bases; junction bases outside the gene matches: 5. Germline V gene sequence: CDR1 DFQATT, CDR2 SNEGSKA (reference sequence). Written as DNA, the CDR3 is TGCAGTGCTGGACAGGGAGGTGATTCACCCCTCCACTTT. Its translation: CSAGQGGDSPLHF.

The rearrangement uses TRBV30 and TRBJ2-1; D call uncertain. CDR3 length: 14 residues. Germline V gives CDR1 GTSNPN, CDR2 SVGIG (reference sequence). With 4 bases removed from V and 1 base from J, the gap between germline ends came to 11 bases. CDR3 nucleotides: TGTGCCTGGACCCATAAAGGGTCCTACAATGAGCAGTTCTTC. Translated: CAWTHKGSYNEQFF.

The CDR3 protein is CASRPDPMNTEAFF. The CDR3 bases are TGTGCCAGCAGACCGGATCCCATGAACACTGAAGCTTTCTTT. This chain uses TRBV6-2 or TRBV6-3 with TRBJ1-1; unclear D gene. The CDR3 is 14 residues long. Between the trimmed V and J ends, which lost 6 bases and 0 bases, there was a span of 11 bases. The V gene's germline CDR1 is MNHEY and CDR2 SVGEGT.